This entry lists 26 T cell receptor beta chains sequenced from one sample in a study of T cells in lung cancer brain metastases. Sequenced by immunoSEQ multiplex PCR; TCRdb stores in-frame clones only, minus some. The data hold several thousand clones, with about nine tenths observed a single time. The sequenced sample consisted of tumor tissue from the primary lung tumor. Every receptor here comes from a man aged 45 to 65 with non-small cell lung cancer.

The table lists this clone with a count of one. V usage is TRBV10-3 and J usage is TRBJ2-7, with no clear D. Germline loops: CDR1 ENHRY, CDR2 SYGVKD. The CDR3 contains 13 residues. The germline V and J ends were trimmed by 2 bases and 0 bases, with 5 bases remaining between them. The CDR3 protein is CAISERDSYEQYF. CDR3 coding DNA: TGTGCCATCAGTGAGCGCGACTCCTACGAGCAGTACTTC.

V and J are TRBV19 and TRBJ1-5; D remains ambiguous. Germline lookup yields CDR1 LNHDA and CDR2 SQIVND (reference sequence). The CDR3 is 15 amino acids. Trimming took off 10 bases at V and 0 bases at J, with 16 bases between the two ends. For the CDR3, the DNA is TGTGCCACAAAACCCCGAGGGAATAGCAATCAGCCCCAGCATTTT. Encoded protein: CATKPRGNSNQPQHF.

The V gene is TRBV6-1, the J gene TRBJ1-5, with 7 bases aligning to TRBD1. The CDR3 spans 15 residues. The V segment lost 0 bases and the J segment 4 bases; nucleotides outside the gene matches: 3. The germline CDR1 and CDR2 sequences are MNHNS and SASEGT. The CDR3 coding sequence is TGTGCCAGCAGTGAAGCGGGACAGCAGAATCAGCCCCAGCATTTT. Encoded protein: CASSEAGQQNQPQHF.

This rearrangement joins TRBV6-5 to TRBJ2-3, with unresolved D. V gave up 6 bases and J gave up 2 bases, with 12 bases separating them. Germline V gene data show CDR1 as MNHEY and CDR2 as SVGAGI. The CDR3 extends over 14 amino acids. CDR3 protein: CASSETTATDTQYF. CDR3 sequence (DNA): TGTGCCAGCAGCGAAACAACTGCCACAGATACGCAGTATTTT.

For this clone: An end of the junction differs from the germline gene, which may be a read error. The V and J genes are TRBV4-2 and TRBJ1-3; D is unresolved. This CDR3 contains 11 residues. Germline CDR1 and CDR2: LGHNA and YNFKEQ. CDR3 sequence: CAGSWRDTIYF. In DNA, the CDR3 is TGTGCCGGCAGCTGGCGGGACACCATATATTTT.

This clone was counted a single time. The chain carries TRBV7-9 and TRBJ1-4; TRBD1 might be the D (5 bases). V dropped 1 base and J dropped 7 bases, with 10 bases sitting between them. CDR1 and CDR2 (germline): SEHNR, FQNEAQ (reference sequence). The CDR3 is 14 amino acids. In DNA form, the CDR3 reads TGTGCCAGCAGCTTAGAGGGGTGGAGTGAAAAACTGTTTTTT. Translation: CASSLEGWSEKLFF.

This rearrangement joins TRBV7-6 to TRBJ1-1; D not certain. Trimming removed 0 bases from V and 0 bases from J, with 5 bases in between. Germline V gene lookup returns CDR1 SGHVS and CDR2 FNYEAQ. This CDR3 spans 14 amino acids. CDR3 amino acids: CASSLARVNTEAFF. The CDR3 bases are TGTGCCAGCAGCTTAGCTCGGGTGAACACTGAAGCTTTCTTT.

The chain couples TRBV6-5 to TRBJ1-5; D is perhaps TRBD1 (6 bases). CDR3 length equals 14 residues. With 2 bases removed from V and 4 bases from J, the gap between germline ends came to 9 bases. CDR1 is MNHEY and CDR2 is SVGAGI in the germline V gene. CDR3 in amino acids: CASSYGQGNQPQHF. The CDR3 DNA sequence: TGTGCCAGCAGTTACGGGCAGGGGAATCAGCCCCAGCATTTT.

The J gene is TRBJ1-6, the V gene TRBV5-1; TRBD1 might be the D (5 bases). Between the trimmed V and J ends, which lost 1 base and 7 bases, there was a span of 9 bases. Germline CDR1 is SGHRS and CDR2 is YFSETQ. The CDR3 loop spans 14 amino acids. This chain's CDR3 is CASSLPQANSPLHF. CDR3 nucleotide sequence: TGCGCCAGCAGCTTGCCACAGGCGAATTCACCCCTCCACTTT.

About this clone: A junction end diverges from the germline sequence, so it may reflect a read error. The CDR3 DNA reads as TGCCCAAGACGTCAGCCCCAGCATTTT. Translated, it gives CPRRQPQHF. The chain joins TRBV6-1 to TRBJ1-5; the D is unclear. Germline V gene sequence: CDR1 MNHNS, CDR2 SASEGT. The CDR3 consists of 9 residues.

A single count supports this clone. The chain carries TRBV9 and TRBJ2-3; D might be TRBD2 (5 bases). Deletions cut 3 bases from V and 2 bases from J, with 13 bases between. The CDR3 has 15 residues. Germline CDR1 and CDR2: SGDLS and YYNGEE. The CDR3: CASSEASSYTDTQYF. CDR3 sequence (DNA): TGTGCCAGCAGCGAGGCTAGCTCATACACAGATACGCAGTATTTT.

This chain links TRBV11-2 with TRBJ2-1, with TRBD1 matching 7 bases. The V and J ends lost 5 bases and 0 bases, in that order; junction bases with no gene match: 7. Germline CDR1 SGHAT, CDR2 FQNNGV. The CDR3 totals 16 residues. This chain's CDR3 is CASSAKQGSSYNEQFF. The CDR3 DNA sequence: TGTGCCAGCAGCGCCAAACAGGGGAGCTCCTACAATGAGCAGTTCTTC.

By share, this clone ranks as large. This chain connects TRBV6-5 to TRBJ2-1; TRBD2 matches 8 bases. Germline-derived CDR1 and CDR2 are MNHEY and SVGAGI. The CDR3 has 16 amino acids. V gave up 4 bases and J gave up 5 bases; unmatched junction bases: 10. CDR3 sequence (DNA): TGTGCCAGCAGTTCCCCTAGGCGGGGGGATAACAATGAGCAGTTCTTC. Its translation: CASSSPRRGDNNEQFF.

The V call is TRBV7-9, the J call TRBJ1-4; D is perhaps TRBD1 (5 bases). The CDR3 length is 15 residues. Between the trimmed V and J ends, which lost 1 base and 1 base, there was a span of 7 bases. Germline V lookup: CDR1 SEHNR, CDR2 FQNEAQ (reference sequence). The CDR3 is CASSLGTKTNEKLFF. The CDR3 nucleotides read TGTGCCAGCAGCTTAGGGACAAAAACTAATGAAAAACTGTTTTTT.

With respect to this clone: The same CDR3 also results from other DNA sequences found in this sample. This chain connects TRBV27 to TRBJ1-3; D unclear. The germline V gene has CDR1 MNHEY and CDR2 SMNVEV (reference sequence). V was cut by 8 bases and J by 1 base, with 21 bases left in between. The CDR3 has 17 amino acids. CDR3 residues: CASALGGSGGSGNTIYF. CDR3 coding DNA: TGTGCCAGCGCCCTTGGAGGATCCGGTGGTTCTGGAAACACCATATATTTT.

In DNA, the CDR3 is TGTGCCAGCAGTGAAGCGCGATGGGTTGAAGAGACCCAGTACTTC. Protein product: CASSEARWVEETQYF. This chain uses TRBV6-1 with TRBJ2-5; no reliable D call. Germline values: CDR1 MNHNS, CDR2 SASEGT. Trimming removed 0 bases at V and 3 bases at J, with 11 bases between. The CDR3 is made up of 15 amino acids.

CDR3 in amino acids: CASSLTGPTYNEQFF. CDR3 DNA sequence: TGTGCCAGCAGCTTGACAGGGCCTACCTACAATGAGCAGTTCTTC. The chain uses TRBV11-1 and TRBJ2-1, with TRBD1 identical over 7 bases. The germline V gene encodes CDR1 SGHAT and CDR2 FQDESV (reference sequence). CDR3 length equals 15 residues. After removal of 3 bases from V and 2 bases from J, the junction contained 4 bases not matched to a gene.

The V call is TRBV5-1, the J call TRBJ1-1; D perhaps matches TRBD1 (5 bases). The CDR3 totals 14 residues. CDR1 SGHRS and CDR2 YFSETQ come from the germline V gene. Deletions cut 0 bases from V and 1 base from J, with 7 bases between. The CDR3 spells CASSLGGQNTEAFF. CDR3 sequence (DNA): TGCGCCAGCAGCTTGGGGGGCCAGAACACTGAAGCTTTCTTT.

The V call is TRBV5-6, the J call TRBJ1-5, with TRBD1 as a possible D gene (6 bases). V lost 2 bases and J lost 4, with 7 bases in between. From germline, CDR1 is SGHDT and CDR2 YYEEEE. CDR3 size: 13 residues. The CDR3 DNA sequence: TGTGCCAGCAGCTTCAGGGGAAATCAGCCCCAGCATTTT. Translated: CASSFRGNQPQHF.

The V call is TRBV30, the J call TRBJ2-7; D perhaps matches TRBD1 (7 bases). Germline V gene sequence: CDR1 GTSNPN, CDR2 SVGIG (reference sequence). The CDR3 runs to 15 residues. V lost 1 base to trimming and J lost 7 bases, with 20 bases between them. The CDR3 nucleotides read TGTGCCTGGAGTGACAGGGGACTCCCTTTACGAGAGCAGTACTTC. It translates to CAWSDRGLPLREQYF.

The chain is built from TRBV4-3 and TRBJ2-5, with a weak D call TRBD1 (5 bases). Germline V CDR1 and CDR2: LGHNA, YSLEER. V dropped 4 bases and J dropped 5 bases, with 11 bases sitting between them. The CDR3 runs 13 residues. The CDR3 DNA reads TGCGCCAGCAGCCTCCAGGGTAGTGAGACCCAGTACTTC. Protein product: CASSLQGSETQYF.

The genes are TRBV27 and TRBJ2-7, with 11 bases identical to TRBD2. V lost 10 bases and J lost 4; bases outside the gene matches: 18. Germline V gene data show CDR1 as MNHEY and CDR2 as SMNVEV (reference sequence). This CDR3 comprises 17 residues. CDR3 amino acids: CATRALAGGTSGYEQYF. CDR3 in DNA: TGTGCCACCCGAGCGCTAGCGGGGGGCACTTCTGGGTACGAGCAGTACTTC.

The chain recombines TRBV6-5 with TRBJ2-1; TRBD2 aligns across 12 bases. The CDR3 covers 16 residues. Germline V CDR1 and CDR2: MNHEY, SVGAGI. With 4 bases clipped from V and 1 base from J, the junction kept 2 bases outside the gene matches. DNA for the CDR3: TGTGCCAGCAGTTGGACTAGCGGGGAGTCCTACAATGAGCAGTTCTTC. This codes for CASSWTSGESYNEQFF.

CDR3 sequence reads: CASSLDSHSDTQYF. The CDR3 nucleotides are TGTGCCAGCAGCTTAGATTCCCACTCAGATACGCAGTATTTT. The chain employs TRBV11-2 and TRBJ2-3, with unresolved D. This CDR3 contains 14 residues. V dropped 0 bases and J dropped 4 bases, with 8 bases sitting between them. Germline-derived CDR1 and CDR2 are SGHAT and FQNNGV.

The genes are TRBV6-4 and TRBJ2-1; either TRBD1 or TRBD2 may fit D (5 bases each). Trimming cost V 2 bases and J 7 bases, with 15 bases left between them. This CDR3 is 15 amino acids long. Germline CDR1 and CDR2: MRHNA and SNTAGT. The DNA of the CDR3 is TGTGCCAGCAGTGACGTCCAGGGAGTAAGGAATGAGCAGTTCTTC. Encoded protein: CASSDVQGVRNEQFF.

Notes on this clone: This may be a read error, as it is one base from a much larger clone. Other DNA variants within this sample encode the same CDR3. V is TRBV4-3 and J is TRBJ1-5, with D possibly matching TRBD1 (5 bases). Germline V gene lookup returns CDR1 LGHNA and CDR2 YSLEER. This CDR3 spans 15 amino acids. The CDR3 sequence: CASSQEQGVYQPQHF. The CDR3 DNA is TGCGCCAGCAGCCAAGAGCAGGGCGTCTATCAGCCTCAGCATTTT.